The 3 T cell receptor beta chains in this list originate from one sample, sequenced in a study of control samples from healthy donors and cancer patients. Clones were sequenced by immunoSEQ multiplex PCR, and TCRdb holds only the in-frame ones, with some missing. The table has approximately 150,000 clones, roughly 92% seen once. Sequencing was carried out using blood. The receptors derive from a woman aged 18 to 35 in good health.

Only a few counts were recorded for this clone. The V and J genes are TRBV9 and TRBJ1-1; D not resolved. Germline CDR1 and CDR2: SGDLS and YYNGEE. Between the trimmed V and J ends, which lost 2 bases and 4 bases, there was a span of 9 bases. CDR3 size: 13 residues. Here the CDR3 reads CASSVGVSTEAFF. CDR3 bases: TGTGCCAGCAGCGTCGGGGTTAGCACTGAAGCTTTCTTT.

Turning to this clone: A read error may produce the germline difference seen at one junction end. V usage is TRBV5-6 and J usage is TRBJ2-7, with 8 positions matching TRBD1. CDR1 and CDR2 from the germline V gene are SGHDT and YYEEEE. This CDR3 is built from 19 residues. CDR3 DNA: TGTGCCAGCGGCTTCACAATTGACAGGGGCCTTCCCCAGTTCTACGAGCAGTACTTC. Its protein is CASGFTIDRGLPQFYEQYF.

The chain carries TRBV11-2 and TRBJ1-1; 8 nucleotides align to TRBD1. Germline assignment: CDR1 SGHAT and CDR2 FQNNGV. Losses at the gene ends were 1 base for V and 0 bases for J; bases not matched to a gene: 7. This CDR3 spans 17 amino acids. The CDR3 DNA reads TGTGCCAGCAGCTTAGCGACAGGGGCGCGTGTGAACACTGAAGCTTTCTTT. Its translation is CASSLATGARVNTEAFF. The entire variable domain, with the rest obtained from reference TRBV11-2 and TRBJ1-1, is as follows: EAGVAQSPRYKIIEKRQSVAFWCNPISGHATLYWYQQILGQGPKLLIQFQNNGVVDDSQLPKDRFSAERLKGVDSTLKIQPAKLEDSAVYLCASSLATGARVNTEAFFGQGTRLTVV.